What follows describes a single T cell receptor (beta chain). The antigen remains unidentified. The data were obtained in a study of response to subunit inactivated influenza vaccine. Germline CDR1 is LGHNA and CDR2 is YSLEER. The ends were cut back, 1 base at V and 4 bases at J, with 23 bases in the middle. This CDR3 contains 19 residues. Each CDR3 protein is one row after TCRdb ran MiXCR on the RT-PCR reads. The data show about 800,000 distinct CDR3 sequences, with about 20% seen just once and 10% to 13% held by the top ten. Notes on the study in general: With each seasonal influenza vaccination, the authors suggested, few new T cells are recruited.

The material sequenced was PBMCs from blood, taken approximately 5 days after vaccination. The rearrangement links TRBV4-3 to TRBJ2-1; D assignment may be TRBD1 or TRBD2 (5 bases each). The source of this sequence is a man over 45 who received an inactivated influenza vaccine. CDR3 coding DNA: TGCGCCAGCAGCCAAGTTTATATGACCCAGGGACGGGGATACAATGAGCAGTTCTTC. Protein sequence: CASSQVYMTQGRGYNEQFF.